The next 10 T cell receptor beta chains were all read from a single sample in a study of preoperative IRX-2 immunotherapy in early breast cancer (dated by TCRdb to the late 2010s). The protocol used for the library was the immunoSEQ multiplex PCR assay. In TCRdb, the immuneACCESS table is reduced to in-frame sequences with V and J assigned. These tables do not hold every clone; where another copy was compared, an unresolved V gene accounts for under half, and the others remain unexplained. This sample comprises roughly 62,000 clones, roughly 94% of them detected only once. The biggest ten clones account for roughly 1.8% of the sample. The treatment or condition label of this sample denotes: preoperative locoregional IRX-2 cytokine immunotherapy. Sample collection was performed from a patient treated with IRX-2 immunotherapy. These receptors all come from a human donor with breast cancer.

For the CDR3, the DNA is TGCGCCAGCAGCGTGTTAGGGACAGGGGGCGCGTTTATGGATGAGCAGTTCTTC. Encoded protein: CASSVLGTGGAFMDEQFF. V and J are TRBV5-1 and TRBJ2-1; TRBD1 agrees at 12 bases. With 4 bases clipped from V and 8 bases from J, the junction kept 16 bases outside the gene matches. There are 18 residues in the CDR3. Germline loops: CDR1 SGHRS, CDR2 YFSETQ.

This chain connects TRBV19 to TRBJ2-1, with 7 bases fitting TRBD1. Germline-derived CDR1 and CDR2 are LNHDA and SQIVND (reference sequence). CDR3 size: 15 residues. V shed 3 bases and J 7 bases; nucleotides not matched to a gene: 9. In DNA, the CDR3 is TGTGCCAGTAGTATTAGGGGGCAGGGCCTGAATGAGCAGTTCTTC. As protein: CASSIRGQGLNEQFF.

The rearrangement uses TRBV28 and TRBJ2-7, with D tentatively TRBD1 (6 bases). The CDR3 contains 13 residues. The V gene lost 6 bases and the J gene lost 4 bases, with 13 bases spanning the gap. Germline CDR1 reads MDHEN; CDR2 reads SYDVKM. The CDR3 DNA is TGTGCCAGCAGCAGCCAGGGGAAATACGAGCAGTACTTC. Amino acid sequence: CASSSQGKYEQYF.

The chain has TRBV9 and TRBJ1-2, with D perhaps matching TRBD1 (5 bases). Germline CDR1 and CDR2: SGDLS and YYNGEE. V was trimmed by 4 bases and J by 5 bases, leaving 9 bases between them. The CDR3 length is 12 residues. The CDR3 coding sequence is TGTGCCAGCAGCCGAGACAGTTATGGCTACACCTTC. The encoded protein is CASSRDSYGYTF.

As to this clone: One end of the junction does not line up with germline, which may come from a read error. The sample carries other DNA sequences with the same CDR3. The chain couples TRBV7-9 to TRBJ1-3, with 7 bases matching TRBD1. CDR1 and CDR2 from the germline V gene are SEHNR and FQNEAQ (reference sequence). This CDR3 has 17 residues. Here the CDR3 DNA reads TGTGCCAGCAGCTCAACTCCTGGACAGGTAGCTGGAAACACCATATACTTT. Its translation is CASSSTPGQVAGNTIYF.

The V call is TRBV30, the J call TRBJ1-2; weak D call: TRBD1 (5 bases). The germline gives CDR1 GTSNPN, CDR2 SVGIG (reference sequence). Trimming took off 4 bases at V and 2 bases at J, with 8 bases between the two ends. This CDR3 is 12 amino acids long. The CDR3 is CAWNPGNYGYTF. As DNA, the CDR3 is TGTGCCTGGAATCCAGGGAACTATGGCTACACCTTC.

This chain links TRBV2 with TRBJ1-1; D remains ambiguous. Germline lookup yields CDR1 SNHLY and CDR2 FYNNEI. The CDR3 consists of 12 residues. The germline V and J ends were trimmed by 7 bases and 2 bases, with 8 bases remaining between them. CDR3 region: CASNWENTEAFF. CDR3 bases: TGTGCCAGCAACTGGGAAAACACTGAAGCTTTCTTT.

The V gene is TRBV4-1, the J gene TRBJ1-1; 8 bases align to TRBD1. V was pared by 4 bases and J by 2 bases, with 3 bases of the junction left unmatched. The CDR3 is 14 residues long. Germline V lookup: CDR1 MGHRA, CDR2 YSYEKL. The CDR3 is CASSPGQANTEAFF. In DNA form, the CDR3 reads TGCGCCAGCAGCCCGGGACAGGCTAACACTGAAGCTTTCTTT.

The rearrangement joins TRBV5-4 to TRBJ2-7; TRBD2 agrees at 7 bases. Germline lookup yields CDR1 SGHNT and CDR2 YYREEE (reference sequence). The ends lost 0 bases at V and 4 bases at J; junction bases unmatched: 10. The CDR3 contains 16 residues. As DNA, the CDR3 is TGTGCCAGCAGCTTGGCCGGGGGGAATAGGGGTTACGAGCAGTACTTC. Translating gives CASSLAGGNRGYEQYF.

The chain has TRBV5-1 and TRBJ2-1; 8 positions match TRBD2. CDR3 size: 16 residues. Germline trimming cut 4 bases from V and 8 bases from J; bases unmatched to any gene: 14. From germline, CDR1 is SGHRS and CDR2 YFSETQ. The CDR3 protein is CASSRYSGGPFDEQFF. The CDR3 DNA follows: TGCGCCAGCAGCCGGTATTCGGGAGGGCCCTTCGATGAGCAGTTCTTC.